The 21 T cell receptor beta chains below were found in one sample sequenced in a study of blood T cell repertoires in COVID-19. The repertoire was sequenced with immunoSEQ multiplex PCR; TCRdb's copy has only in-frame clones and lacks some. The sample contains around 260,000 clones, roughly 84% of which appear only once. Sequenced material: peripheral blood. These receptors all stem from a human donor with COVID-19, enrolled during active disease. The donor label of this sample is uncertain.

The chain carries TRBV4-1 and TRBJ1-3; unclear D gene. This CDR3 has 14 amino acids. Germline values: CDR1 MGHRA, CDR2 YSYEKL. V was clipped by 1 base and J by 4 bases, with 8 bases between them. The CDR3: CASSQGRGGNTIYF. Here the CDR3 DNA reads TGCGCCAGCAGCCAAGGACGGGGAGGAAACACCATATATTTT.

The chain combines TRBV7-9 with TRBJ2-1, with D perhaps matching TRBD2 (5 bases). This CDR3 is built from 16 residues. Germline V gives CDR1 SEHNR, CDR2 FQNEAQ (reference sequence). V gave up 2 bases and J gave up 7 bases, with 18 bases separating them. The CDR3 protein is CASSLTRTSLLNEQFF. As DNA, the CDR3 is TGTGCCAGCAGCTTAACTAGAACCTCTTTATTAAATGAGCAGTTCTTC.

The rearrangement links TRBV9 to TRBJ2-1; TRBD2 agrees at 15 bases. Germline lookup yields CDR1 SGDLS and CDR2 YYNGEE. The ends lost 0 bases at V and 6 bases at J; junction bases unmatched: 4. The CDR3 is made up of 17 amino acids. CDR3 residues: CASSVGGLAGGGNEQFF. In nucleotides, the CDR3 is TGTGCCAGCAGCGTAGGGGGACTAGCGGGAGGAGGCAATGAGCAGTTCTTC.

The gene calls are TRBV7-2 and TRBJ1-1, with D tentatively TRBD1 (6 bases). CDR1 and CDR2 from the germline V gene are SGHTA and FQGNSA. Trimming cost V 2 bases and J 11 bases, with 12 bases left between them. The CDR3 contains 12 residues. This CDR3 reads CASSLLDRRAFF. CDR3 bases: TGTGCCAGCAGCTTACTCGACAGGAGGGCTTTCTTT.

This clone occurred once. The chain uses TRBV24-1 and TRBJ1-5; TRBD1 aligns across 7 bases. With V trimmed by 3 bases and J by 3 bases, 10 bases remained unmatched. The length of the CDR3 is 17 residues. Per germline, CDR1 KGHDR and CDR2 SFDVKD. The CDR3 sequence: CATSDPGGGQINQPQHF. Written as DNA, the CDR3 is TGTGCCACCAGTGATCCAGGAGGGGGACAGATCAATCAGCCCCAGCATTTT.

V and J are TRBV6-5 and TRBJ1-1; TRBD1 aligns across 10 bases. There are 13 residues in the CDR3. Germline trimming cut 6 bases from V and 5 bases from J; bases unmatched to any gene: 3. In germline, CDR1 is MNHEY, CDR2 SVGAGI. CDR3 sequence: CASRRTGGTEAFF. CDR3 in DNA: TGTGCCAGCAGACGGACAGGGGGGACTGAAGCTTTCTTT.

This clone was picked up one time. V and J are TRBV15 and TRBJ2-1; TRBD2 matches 8 bases. The CDR3 runs 15 residues. The V gene end was trimmed by 5 bases and the J gene end by 6 bases; junction bases not matched to a gene: 9. Germline CDR1 and CDR2: LNHNV and YYDKDF (reference sequence). CDR3 sequence reads: CATSPGVAGTNEQFF. The CDR3, as DNA: TGTGCCACCAGCCCCGGAGTAGCGGGAACCAATGAGCAGTTCTTC.

The chain uses TRBV27 and TRBJ2-3, with TRBD2 matching 7 bases. This CDR3 region has 16 residues. The V segment lost 6 bases and the J segment 3 bases; nucleotides outside the gene matches: 12. Germline values: CDR1 MNHEY, CDR2 SMNVEV (reference sequence). The CDR3: CASSSYTSEMTDTQYF. DNA for the CDR3: TGTGCCAGCAGCTCGTACACTAGCGAAATGACAGATACGCAGTATTTT.

This chain joins TRBV12-3 or TRBV12-4 and TRBJ1-2, with TRBD1 as a possible D gene (5 bases). This CDR3 comprises 13 residues. Trimming removed 2 bases at V and 8 bases at J, with 12 bases between. CDR3 loop: CASSLQGSRGYTF. Written as DNA, the CDR3 is TGTGCCAGCAGTTTACAGGGATCGAGGGGCTACACCTTC.

The chain uses TRBV6-6 and TRBJ1-1; 8 nucleotides line up with TRBD1. After removal of 5 bases from V and 0 bases from J, the junction contained 8 bases not matched to a gene. The germline gives CDR1 MNHNY, CDR2 SVGAGI (reference sequence). This CDR3 is 16 amino acids long. CDR3 DNA: TGTGCCAGCAGTCCCCCAGGGGGCCGTTTGAACACTGAAGCTTTCTTT. This encodes CASSPPGGRLNTEAFF.

The gene calls are TRBV5-1 and TRBJ2-7, with D possibly matching TRBD2 (5 bases). The CDR3 consists of 15 residues. Germline lookup yields CDR1 SGHRS and CDR2 YFSETQ. V shed 0 bases and J shed 1 base, with 11 bases lying between them. CDR3 region: CASSLEASRSYEQYF. CDR3 nucleotide sequence: TGCGCCAGCAGCTTGGAAGCTAGCCGTTCCTACGAGCAGTACTTC.

This chain links TRBV24-1 with TRBJ1-2; D may be TRBD1 (6 bases). With 6 bases removed from V and 3 bases from J, the gap between germline ends came to 19 bases. Germline V gives CDR1 KGHDR, CDR2 SFDVKD. The CDR3 runs to 16 residues. The CDR3 sequence: CATSPDSGRGDYGYTF. Written as DNA, the CDR3 is TGTGCCACCAGTCCGGATAGCGGGAGGGGGGACTATGGCTACACCTTC.

The CDR3 DNA is TGCGCCAGCAGCTTGGAACAGTCCACAGATACGCAGTATTTT. Encoded protein: CASSLEQSTDTQYF. The chain joins TRBV5-1 to TRBJ2-3; unclear D gene. Germline V gene sequence: CDR1 SGHRS, CDR2 YFSETQ. Trimming left V 0 bases short and J 2 bases short, with 7 bases between. The length of the CDR3 is 14 residues.

This chain joins TRBV5-1 and TRBJ1-1; 12 bases are a match to TRBD1. CDR1 SGHRS and CDR2 YFSETQ come from the germline V gene. This CDR3 has 17 amino acids. V shed 0 bases and J 2 bases; nucleotides not matched to a gene: 5. CDR3 loop: CASSLGTGTGGNTEAFF. As DNA, the CDR3 is TGCGCCAGCAGCTTGGGGACCGGGACAGGGGGCAACACTGAAGCTTTCTTT.

CDR3 region: CARVGEPSNYGYTF. The CDR3 bases are TGTGCCAGGGTCGGGGAGCCCTCTAACTATGGCTACACCTTC. The chain employs TRBV7-3 and TRBJ1-2; D is uncertain. The CDR3 totals 14 residues. Germline V gene data show CDR1 as SGHTA and CDR2 as FQGTGA. V lost 9 bases, J lost 0 bases, and 14 bases lay in between.

The rearrangement uses TRBV19 and TRBJ2-3; TRBD2 matches 12 bases. The length of the CDR3 is 18 residues. Germline lookup yields CDR1 LNHDA and CDR2 SQIVND (reference sequence). V was pared by 4 bases and J by 0 bases, with 8 bases of the junction left unmatched. The CDR3 DNA reads TGTGCCAGTAGTACACTAGCGGGAGGAGGAAGAAGCACAGATACGCAGTATTTT. Amino acids: CASSTLAGGGRSTDTQYF.

The rearrangement uses TRBV19 and TRBJ2-2; possible D gene TRBD1, 5 bases. The CDR3 contains 13 residues. Germline values: CDR1 LNHDA, CDR2 SQIVND (reference sequence). Trimming shortened V by 5 bases and J by 7 bases, and 11 bases separated the two germline ends. CDR3 protein: CASSPTGIGELFF. As DNA, the CDR3 is TGTGCCAGTAGTCCCACAGGTATCGGGGAGCTGTTTTTT.

The rearrangement links TRBV9 to TRBJ2-7, with 9 bases lining up with TRBD2. There are 15 residues in the CDR3. Per germline, CDR1 SGDLS and CDR2 YYNGEE. The V segment lost 1 base and the J segment 3 bases; nucleotides outside the gene matches: 5. This chain's CDR3 is CASSVSLAGIYEQYF. The CDR3 DNA reads TGTGCCAGCAGCGTAAGCCTAGCGGGGATCTACGAGCAGTACTTC.

The chain recombines TRBV15 with TRBJ1-4; D remains ambiguous. The CDR3 is 14 residues long. The V end lost 1 base, the J end lost 7 bases, and 10 bases lay between the germline ends. Germline V gives CDR1 LNHNV, CDR2 YYDKDF (reference sequence). CDR3 nucleotides: TGTGCCACCAGCAGAGGAGGGTATTCTGAAAAACTGTTTTTT. The encoded protein is CATSRGGYSEKLFF.

The CDR3 DNA is TGTGCCTGGAGTGAGAATTTAGACAATGAGCAGTTCTTC. It translates to CAWSENLDNEQFF. The rearrangement joins TRBV30 to TRBJ2-1, with D unclear. The CDR3 runs to 13 residues. Germline CDR1 is GTSNPN and CDR2 is SVGIG (reference sequence). Trimming removed 1 base at V and 5 bases at J, with 9 bases between.

The chain carries TRBV4-3 and TRBJ2-3; 8 bases match TRBD2. The CDR3 totals 21 residues. The germline gives CDR1 LGHNA, CDR2 YSLEER. The trim removed 0 bases at V and 0 bases at J, leaving 17 bases unmatched. Here the CDR3 reads CASSQDRLLAVIEWSTDTQYF. Written as DNA, the CDR3 is TGCGCCAGCAGCCAAGATCGTTTACTAGCGGTGATAGAGTGGAGCACAGATACGCAGTATTTT.